This T cell receptor beta chain appears in the sequencing data of a study of a mutant IDH1 vaccine in newly diagnosed glioma (dated by TCRdb to 2020 to 2023). Broadly, across the study: Of the approximately 34 patients who were treated, approximately 60% were male and approximately 40% were female, and the mean age was roughly 40 years. Six visits were used for peripheral blood collection: V03 (baseline), V05, V07, V10, V12 and V13. Prior to enrollment, standard therapy consisting of radiotherapy alone, temozolomide alone, or radiochemotherapy with temozolomide had been administered to patients, with the combination being received by most patients. For exploratory analyses, longitudinal TCRB deep sequencing was carried out in 25 treated patients wherever samples were available. Points the paper makes about the study in general: According to the authors, sample limitations meant that analyses of patient blood samples could not be reproduced. No apparent relationship was observed between pseudoprogression and alterations in the top peripheral T cell clonotypes detected by TCRB sequencing. Immune responses induced by the vaccine were seen in over 80% of patients across multiple MHC alleles. Availability determined which PBMC samples were chosen for TCRB deep sequencing.

Libraries were prepared through the immunoSEQ multiplex PCR assay. Rearranged TCR beta chain sequences were amplified with the hsTCRB Kit following the manufacturer's protocol. Sequencing of TCRB libraries was carried out on an Illumina MiSeq. Concerning the study's data processing: Demultiplexing, trimming and gene mapping were performed with the kit vendor's proprietary platform. TCRdb retrieved this table from immuneACCESS and kept in-frame rearrangements only. Not all clones are present; in checked studies, unresolved V genes account for under half, and no reason is known for the remainder. V, J and clone size were drawn from that table, and D and trimming were deduced from the DNA. This sample gives tens of thousands of clones in total; roughly nine tenths of them show up just once. The ten largest clonotypes hold 4% to 5.5% of the sample. Relative to germline, V is 5 bases shorter and J is 6 bases shorter, with 19 bases between their ends. There are 15 amino acids in the CDR3, from cysteine to phenylalanine inclusive. Solely the CDR3 DNA is kept, with 45 bases framed from the first base. From a lookup of the germline V gene, CDR1 and CDR2 are MNHNS and SASEGT.

The time point label for this specimen denotes: baseline, week 1 (first vaccination visit). Reading the label with the study, this specimen's treatment or condition is: pre-vaccination baseline after standard-of-care therapy. The donors had newly diagnosed IDH1-mutant astrocytomas of WHO grade 3 or 4 that showed loss of nuclear ATRX. The samples were drawn from NOA16, a multicentre, single-arm, open-label phase I trial in Germany that tested a mutant IDH1 peptide vaccine in humans for the first time. Visit V03 blood draws served as the baseline sample for immunogenicity testing. Genomic DNA for TCRB sequencing was extracted from EDTA blood using the DNeasy Blood and Tissue Kit. About this clone itself: The target of this receptor is not known. No qualities accompany the bases; no much larger clone lies one base away.

This receptor was taken from a woman between 35 and 50 years old with glioma. The rearrangement joined TRBV6-1 to TRBJ1-2, and possibly TRBD1, on 6 matching bases. The sequencing used PBMCs, collected from a glioma patient treated with radiotherapy, temozolomide or both. The DNA reads as follows: TGTGCCAGCAGTTTGGGGACATTCCTTGGGCATGGCTACACCTTC. It specifies CASSLGTFLGHGYTF.